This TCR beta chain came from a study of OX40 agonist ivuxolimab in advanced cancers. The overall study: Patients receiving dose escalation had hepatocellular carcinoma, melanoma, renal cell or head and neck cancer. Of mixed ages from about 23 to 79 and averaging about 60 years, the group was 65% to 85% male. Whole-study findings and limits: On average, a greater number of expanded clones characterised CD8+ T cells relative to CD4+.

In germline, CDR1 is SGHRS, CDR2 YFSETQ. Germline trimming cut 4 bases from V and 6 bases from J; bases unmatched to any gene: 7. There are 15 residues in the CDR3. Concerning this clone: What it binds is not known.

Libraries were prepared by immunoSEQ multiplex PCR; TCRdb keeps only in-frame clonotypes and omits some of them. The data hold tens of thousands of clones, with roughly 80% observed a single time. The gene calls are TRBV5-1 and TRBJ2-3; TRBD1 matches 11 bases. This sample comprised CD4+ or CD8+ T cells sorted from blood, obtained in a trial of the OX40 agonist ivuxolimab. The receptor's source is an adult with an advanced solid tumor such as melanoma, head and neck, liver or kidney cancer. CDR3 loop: CASSTHGTGGDTQYF. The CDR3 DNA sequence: TGCGCCAGCAGCACACATGGGACAGGGGGTGATACGCAGTATTTT.